Listed below are T cell receptor beta chains from one sample, sequenced in a study of metastatic and nonmetastatic thyroid tumors. TCRdb re-called the PCR reads with MiXCR. This sample yields some 19,000 clones, of which about 33% are seen a single time; under 25% belongs to the top ten. The sample taken for sequencing was adjacent normal tissue. These receptors were collected from a female donor with papillary thyroid cancer or a benign thyroid nodule (not recorded which). Some clones in this sample may be carry-over from other donors' samples. Each CDR3 is given with its conserved first and last residue. Each record gives: D gene, J gene, clone size, V gene, CDR3 protein, CDR3 DNA. A D gene is named only where the DNA matches it firmly. A row's size may be missing; if present it is once, few, many or a size class.

NA | TRBJ2-2 | NA | TRBV20-1 | CSAKRFGGANTGELFF | TGCAGTGCTAAGAGGTTCGGCGGAGCGAACACCGGGGAGCTGTTTTTT
NA | TRBJ1-6 | NA | TRBV19 | CARGSGNSPLHF | TGTGCCAGAGGATCGGGGAATTCACCCCTCCACTTT
TRBD1 | TRBJ2-7 | NA | TRBV20-1 | CSARTTGGDEQYF | TGCAGTGCTAGGACGACAGGGGGCGACGAGCAGTACTTC
TRBD2 | TRBJ2-7 | many | TRBV11-2 | CASSGGLAAEQYF | TGTGCCAGCAGCGGGGGACTAGCAGCCGAGCAGTACTTC
NA | TRBJ1-2 | once | TRBV20-1 | CSARTANYGYTF | TGCAGTGCCAGGACGGCCAACTATGGCTACACCTTC
TRBD2 | TRBJ2-7 | NA | TRBV4-1 | CASSQGLAVYEQYF | TGCGCCAGCAGCCAGGGACTAGCGGTCTACGAGCAGTACTTC
TRBD2 | TRBJ2-3 | once | TRBV3-1 | CASSPTQHAGDGTDTQYF | TGTGCCAGCAGCCCTACCCAGCATGCGGGAGATGGCACAGATACGCAGTATTTT
TRBD1 | TRBJ2-1 | medium-sized | TRBV5-6 | CASSSGTGYWNEQFF | TGTGCCAGCAGTTCCGGGACAGGGTATTGGAATGAGCAGTTCTTC
TRBD1 | TRBJ2-1 | NA | TRBV6-5 | CASSYSMTGSSYNEQFF | TGTGCCAGCAGTTACTCGATGACAGGGAGCTCCTACAATGAGCAGTTCTTC
TRBD1 | TRBJ2-5 | once | TRBV7-2 | CASSLGQGAGLSETQYF | TGTGCCAGCAGCTTAGGACAGGGGGCAGGATTGTCGGAGACCCAGTACTTC
TRBD2 | TRBJ2-3 | NA | TRBV25-1 | CASRGLAGERTDTQYF | TGTGCCAGCAGGGGGCTAGCGGGAGAGAGGACAGATACGCAGTATTTT
NA | TRBJ2-1 | many | TRBV6-4 | CASSASDYNEQFF | TGTGCCAGCAGCGCCTCGGACTATAATGAGCAGTTCTTC
TRBD1 | TRBJ1-2 | medium-sized | TRBV19 | CASMGTGLGGYTF | TGTGCCAGTATGGGGACAGGGCTCGGTGGCTACACCTTC
TRBD2 | TRBJ2-3 | medium-sized | TRBV13 | CASSSATGTSGGFGSDTQYF | TGTGCCAGCAGCTCCGCTACCGGGACTAGCGGGGGGTTCGGGTCAGATACGCAGTATTTT
TRBD1 | TRBJ1-6 | NA | TRBV6-2/TRBV6-3 | CASGTDGNSPLHF | TGTGCCAGCGGGACAGATGGAAATTCACCCCTCCACTTT
NA | TRBJ2-5 | NA | TRBV5-1 | CASSPESYQETQYF | TGCGCCAGCAGCCCCGAGTCGTACCAAGAGACCCAGTACTTC
NA | TRBJ2-7 | NA | TRBV3-1 | CASSASSYEQYF | TGTGCCAGCAGCGCGAGCTCCTACGAGCAGTACTTC
TRBD1 | TRBJ1-2 | NA | TRBV7-2 | CASSSSRTGLGYTF | TGTGCCAGCAGTTCGAGTCGGACAGGGCTTGGCTACACCTTC
TRBD1 | TRBJ2-7 | few | TRBV25-1 | CATTTGFEQYF | TGTGCCACCACGACAGGGTTCGAGCAGTACTTC
TRBD2 | TRBJ2-7 | few | TRBV6-1 | CATAGTSGRRGFEQYF | TGTGCCACAGCTGGGACTAGCGGGAGGAGGGGATTCGAGCAGTACTTC
TRBD2 | TRBJ2-3 | NA | TRBV5-6 | CASSRTSGGTDTQYF | TGTGCCAGCAGCCGGACTAGCGGGGGCACAGATACGCAGTATTTT
NA | TRBJ2-1 | NA | TRBV20-1 | CSAAGQTYNEQFF | TGCAGTGCTGCGGGACAGACTTACAATGAGCAGTTCTTC
NA | TRBJ2-3 | NA | TRBV19 | CASSMASAGTDTQYF | TGTGCCAGTAGTATGGCTAGCGCTGGCACAGATACGCAGTATTTT
NA | TRBJ2-7 | NA | TRBV28 | CASSTPGGRVWEQYF | TGTGCCAGCAGTACCCCCGGTGGCAGGGTATGGGAGCAGTACTTC
TRBD2 | TRBJ2-5 | many | TRBV3-1 | CASSHGLAGGETQYF | TGTGCCAGCAGCCACGGACTAGCGGGGGGGGAGACCCAGTACTTC
NA | TRBJ2-5 | many | TRBV2 | CASSVTAQETQYF | TGTGCCAGCAGTGTTACGGCCCAAGAGACCCAGTACTTC
NA | TRBJ1-3 | NA | TRBV6-1 | CASSSGIRVGNTIYF | TGTGCCAGCAGTTCAGGGATCAGGGTTGGAAACACCATATATTTT
TRBD1 | TRBJ2-7 | NA | TRBV7-3 | CASSLRQGSEQYF | TGTGCCAGCAGCTTAAGACAGGGGTCCGAGCAGTACTTC
TRBD1 | TRBJ1-2 | NA | TRBV20-1 | CSASHDEGANGYTF | TGCAGTGCTAGCCACGATGAGGGGGCGAATGGCTACACCTTC
TRBD1 | TRBJ1-6 | NA | TRBV28 | CASSSLQGTKNSPLHF | TGTGCCAGCAGCTCCCTACAGGGGACTAAAAATTCACCCCTCCACTTT
TRBD2 | TRBJ2-1 | NA | TRBV6-1 | CASSTQREGGEKFF | TGTGCCAGCAGTACCCAGCGGGAGGGCGGTGAGAAGTTCTTC
NA | TRBJ2-2 | NA | TRBV5-1 | CASSLQGPGELFF | TGCGCCAGCAGCTTGCAGGGTCCCGGGGAGCTGTTTTTT
NA | TRBJ1-6 | NA | TRBV7-9 | CASEAGDNSPLHF | TGTGCCAGCGAGGCCGGAGATAATTCACCCCTCCACTTT
NA | TRBJ1-1 | medium-sized | TRBV20-1 | CSASRGRNTEAFF | TGCAGTGCTAGTAGGGGGAGGAACACTGAAGCTTTCTTT
NA | TRBJ1-6 | medium-sized | TRBV28 | CASSPPWNSPLHF | TGTGCCAGCAGTCCTCCGTGGAATTCACCCCTCCACTTT
TRBD1 | TRBJ1-3 | many | TRBV5-1 | CASSPGTGGIGNTIYF | TGCGCCAGCAGTCCCGGGACAGGGGGCATCGGAAACACCATATATTTT
TRBD1 | TRBJ2-7 | medium-sized | TRBV5-1 | CASSWNRGPYEQYF | TGCGCCAGCAGCTGGAACAGGGGGCCCTACGAGCAGTACTTC
NA | TRBJ2-7 | medium-sized | TRBV4-1 | CASSQGGHYEQYF | TGCGCCAGCAGCCAAGGGGGTCACTACGAGCAGTACTTC
TRBD1 | TRBJ1-2 | medium-sized | TRBV6-1 | CASSGYQGATNYGYTF | TGTGCCAGCAGTGGATATCAGGGGGCAACTAACTATGGCTACACCTTC
NA | TRBJ2-3 | NA | TRBV18 | CASSPPSSSTDTQYF | TGTGCCAGCTCACCACCTAGTTCTAGCACAGATACGCAGTATTTT
NA | TRBJ1-1 | NA | TRBV5-1 | CASSLNQGRTEAFF | TGCGCCAGCAGCCTAAATCAGGGTAGAACTGAAGCTTTCTTT
NA | TRBJ1-2 | NA | TRBV19 | CASSTSSIRHANYGYTF | TGTGCCAGTAGTACCAGCAGCATAAGACATGCTAACTATGGCTACACCTTC
NA | TRBJ2-5 | NA | TRBV6-1 | CAICRAPKETQYF | TGTGCCATCTGCCGGGCACCAAAAGAGACCCAGTACTTC
NA | TRBJ1-1 | few | TRBV6-1 | CASILTGGYTEAFF | TGTGCCAGCATTTTGACAGGAGGGTACACTGAAGCTTTCTTT
NA | TRBJ2-3 | NA | TRBV11-3 | CASSLDRGGTDTQYF | TGTGCCAGCAGCTTAGATAGGGGAGGCACTGATACGCAGTATTTT
TRBD2 | TRBJ2-7 | few | TRBV6-2/TRBV6-3 | CASSYSTSGRPYEQYF | TGTGCCAGCAGTTACTCCACTAGCGGGCGCCCCTACGAGCAGTACTTC
NA | TRBJ2-2 | NA | TRBV6-2/TRBV6-3 | CASSSGDMHTGELFF | TGTGCCAGCAGTTCCGGTGATATGCACACCGGGGAGCTGTTTTTT
NA | TRBJ2-2 | NA | TRBV3-1 | CASSRTEDGELFF | TGTGCCAGCAGCCGAACAGAGGACGGGGAGCTGTTTTTT
NA | TRBJ2-3 | many | TRBV5-1 | CASSLYAGRTDTQYF | TGCGCCAGCAGCTTGTACGCAGGGAGGACAGATACGCAGTATTTT
NA | TRBJ1-5 | NA | TRBV27 | CASSFFGQGGQPQHF | TGTGCCAGCAGTTTTTTTGGGCAGGGTGGTCAGCCCCAGCATTTT
NA | TRBJ2-7 | few | TRBV12-3/TRBV12-4 | CASSPSYGGDEQYF | TGTGCCAGCAGCCCCTCCTACGGTGGTGACGAGCAGTACTTC
NA | TRBJ2-5 | medium-sized | TRBV7-9 | CASSWEETQYF | TGTGCCAGCAGCTGGGAAGAGACCCAGTACTTC
TRBD1 | TRBJ1-5 | medium-sized | TRBV6-1 | CASSPGTGGTSNQPQHF | TGTGCCAGCAGTCCCGGGACAGGGGGTACAAGCAATCAGCCCCAGCATTTT
TRBD1 | TRBJ1-2 | NA | TRBV30 | CAWSVQTGGAVGYTF | TGTGCCTGGAGTGTACAGACAGGGGGCGCGGTCGGCTACACCTTC
TRBD2 | TRBJ2-2 | few | TRBV6-2/TRBV6-3 | CASSRLADNTGELFF | TGTGCCAGCAGTAGACTAGCCGATAACACCGGGGAGCTGTTTTTT